This T cell receptor beta chain was documented in a study of T cell repertoires in cytomegalovirus infection. This clonotype has just a few counts. Its antigen is currently unknown. TCRdb reanalysed the reads using MiXCR and keeps one entry per CDR3 protein. The sample consists of approximately 83,000 distinct CDR3 sequences, roughly a quarter of them appearing once. This CDR3 region has 17 residues. V was pared by 6 bases and J by 0 bases, with 7 bases of the junction left unmatched. The receptor's source is a human donor in good health (CMV status not recorded). Some clones in this sample may be carry-over from other donors' samples. The chain joins TRBV12-3 or TRBV12-4 to TRBJ2-6; 8 positions match TRBD1. The source was CD8+ T cells from cultured PBMCs, collected from culture after CMV antigen stimulation. In nucleotides, the CDR3 is TGTGCCAGCAGAGAAGGGACAGGCTACTCTGGGGCCAACGTCCTGACTTTC. Its protein product is CASREGTGYSGANVLTF.